The TCR beta chain described here comes from a study of blood T cell repertoires in COVID-19. Study at large: The United States, Italy and Spain supplied acute and convalescent COVID-19 samples.

Which cohort a participant joined came from the clinical history participants gave. This CDR3 comprises 13 residues. Trimming removed 1 base from V and 11 bases from J; junction bases left unmatched: 6. CDR1 is SGHAT, CDR2 FQNNGV, per germline. The data were produced by immunoSEQ multiplex PCR, yet TCRdb's version contains in-frame clones alone and is incomplete. The sample shows almost 500,000 clones, around 85% of them seen only once. The receptor was derived from a woman aged 55-69 years who had recovered from COVID-19. The rearrangement joins TRBV11-2 to TRBJ1-1; 8 bases map to TRBD1. The specimen was PBMCs or T cells enriched from blood (not recorded which). In DNA, the CDR3 is TGTGCCAGCAGCTTAGGACAGGGGTTTGGGGCTTTCTTT. Its translation: CASSLGQGFGAFF.